This T cell receptor (beta chain) originates from a study of blood T cell repertoires in COVID-19. Whole-study context: Spain, Italy and the United States supplied samples that represented acute and convalescent COVID-19. PBMCs, B-cell-depleted T cells, or T cells provided the cDNA or gDNA that made up the material.

The CDR3 extends over 15 amino acids. V was clipped by 0 bases and J by 0 bases, with 8 bases between them. CDR1 and CDR2 (germline): LNHNV, YYDKDF (reference sequence). As handled by the study authors: Nucleated cell number was recorded as an estimate derived from reference gene primer amplification. Measured with immunoSEQ multiplex PCR; TCRdb has only the in-frame clones, and not every one. Clone size and the V and J calls come from that table; the DNA yielded D and trimming. The table has 250,000 or so clones, 83% seen once. The source of this sequence is a human donor in a cohort sampled during active COVID-19. The sequencing sample was made of peripheral blood. V usage is TRBV15 and J usage is TRBJ1-2; D remains unclear. CDR3 bases: TGTGCCACCAGCAGAGACGGCGAGGCTAACTATGGCTACACCTTC. Amino acid sequence: CATSRDGEANYGYTF.